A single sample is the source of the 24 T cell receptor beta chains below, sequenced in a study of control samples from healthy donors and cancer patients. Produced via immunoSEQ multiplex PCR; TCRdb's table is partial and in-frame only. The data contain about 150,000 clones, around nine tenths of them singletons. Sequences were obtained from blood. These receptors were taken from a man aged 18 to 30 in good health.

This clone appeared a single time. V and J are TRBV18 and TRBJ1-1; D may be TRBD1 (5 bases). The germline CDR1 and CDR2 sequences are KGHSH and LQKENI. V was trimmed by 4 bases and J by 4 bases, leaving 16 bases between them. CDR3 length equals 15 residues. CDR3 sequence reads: CASSQQAAEVTEAFF. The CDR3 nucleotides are TGTGCCAGCTCACAACAGGCTGCCGAGGTCACTGAAGCTTTCTTT.

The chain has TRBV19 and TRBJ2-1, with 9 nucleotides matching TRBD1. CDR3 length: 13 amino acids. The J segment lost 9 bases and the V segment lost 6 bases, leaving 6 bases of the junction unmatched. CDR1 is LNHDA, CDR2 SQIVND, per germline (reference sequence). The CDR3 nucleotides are TGTGCCAGTAGCGACAGGGGGTGGGGTGAGCAGTTCTTC. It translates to CASSDRGWGEQFF. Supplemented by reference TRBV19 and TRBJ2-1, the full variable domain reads DGGITQSPKYLFRKEGQNVTLSCEQNLNHDAMYWYRQDPGQGLRLIYYSQIVNDFQKGDIAEGYSVSREKKESFPLTVTSAQKNPTAFYLCASSDRGWGEQFFGPGTRLTVL.

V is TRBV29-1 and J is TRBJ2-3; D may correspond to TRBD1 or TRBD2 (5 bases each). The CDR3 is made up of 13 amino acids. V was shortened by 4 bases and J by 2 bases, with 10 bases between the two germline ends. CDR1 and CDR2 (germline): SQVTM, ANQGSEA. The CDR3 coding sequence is TGCAGCGTTGGGGACGGCCCCACAGATACGCAGTATTTT. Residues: CSVGDGPTDTQYF.

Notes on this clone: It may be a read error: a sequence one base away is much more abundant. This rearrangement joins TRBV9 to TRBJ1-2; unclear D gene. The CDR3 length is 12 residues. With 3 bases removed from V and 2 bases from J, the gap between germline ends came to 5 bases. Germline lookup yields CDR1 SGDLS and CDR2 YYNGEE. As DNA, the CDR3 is TGTGCCAGCAGCGACGGGAACTATGGCTACACCTTC. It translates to CASSDGNYGYTF.

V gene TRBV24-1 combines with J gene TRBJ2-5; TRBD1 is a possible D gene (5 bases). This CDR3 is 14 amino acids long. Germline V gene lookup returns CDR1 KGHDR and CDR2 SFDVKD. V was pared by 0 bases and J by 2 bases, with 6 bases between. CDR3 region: CATSDLRGQETQYF. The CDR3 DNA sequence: TGTGCCACCAGTGATTTGAGGGGACAAGAGACCCAGTACTTC.

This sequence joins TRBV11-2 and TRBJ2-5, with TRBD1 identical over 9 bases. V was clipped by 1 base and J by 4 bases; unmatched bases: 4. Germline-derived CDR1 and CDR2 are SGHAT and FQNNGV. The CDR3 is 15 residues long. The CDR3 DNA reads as TGTGCCAGCAGCTTAGTGACAGGGGGGGGAGAGACCCAGTACTTC. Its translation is CASSLVTGGGETQYF.

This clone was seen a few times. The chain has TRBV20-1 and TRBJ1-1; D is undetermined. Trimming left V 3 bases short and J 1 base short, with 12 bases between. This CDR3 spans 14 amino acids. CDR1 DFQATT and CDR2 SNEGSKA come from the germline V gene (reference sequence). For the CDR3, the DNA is TGCAGTGCTAGTCCGACAAGTACGAACACTGAAGCTTTCTTT. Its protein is CSASPTSTNTEAFF.

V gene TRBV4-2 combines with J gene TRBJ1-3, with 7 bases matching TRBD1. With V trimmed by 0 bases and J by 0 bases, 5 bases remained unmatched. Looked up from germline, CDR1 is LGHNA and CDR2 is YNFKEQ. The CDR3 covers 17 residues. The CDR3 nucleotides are TGTGCCAGCAGCCAAGAAGGGACAGAAGACTCTGGAAACACCATATATTTT. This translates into CASSQEGTEDSGNTIYF.

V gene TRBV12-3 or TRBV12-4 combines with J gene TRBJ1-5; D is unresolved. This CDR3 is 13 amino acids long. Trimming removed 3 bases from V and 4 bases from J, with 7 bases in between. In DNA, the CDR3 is TGTGCCAGCAGTTTTCAACGAAATCAGCCCCAGCATTTT. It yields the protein CASSFQRNQPQHF.

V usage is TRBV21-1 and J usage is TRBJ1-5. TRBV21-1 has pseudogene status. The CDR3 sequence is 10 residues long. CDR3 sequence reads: CASSNQPQHF. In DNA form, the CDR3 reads TGTGCCAGCAGCAATCAGCCCCAGCATTTT.

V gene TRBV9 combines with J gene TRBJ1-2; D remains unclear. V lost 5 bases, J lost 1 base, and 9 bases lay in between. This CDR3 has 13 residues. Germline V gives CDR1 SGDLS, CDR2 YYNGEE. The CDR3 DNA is TGTGCCAGCAGTGACCGCTTTAACTATGGCTACACCTTC. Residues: CASSDRFNYGYTF.

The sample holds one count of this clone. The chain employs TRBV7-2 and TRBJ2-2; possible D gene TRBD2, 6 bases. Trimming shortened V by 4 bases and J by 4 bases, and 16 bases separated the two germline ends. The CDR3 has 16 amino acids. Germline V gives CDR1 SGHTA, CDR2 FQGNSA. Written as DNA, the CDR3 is TGTGCCAGCAGCTCTAGACTAGGGGTCGGCACCGGGGAGCTGTTTTTT. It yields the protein CASSSRLGVGTGELFF.

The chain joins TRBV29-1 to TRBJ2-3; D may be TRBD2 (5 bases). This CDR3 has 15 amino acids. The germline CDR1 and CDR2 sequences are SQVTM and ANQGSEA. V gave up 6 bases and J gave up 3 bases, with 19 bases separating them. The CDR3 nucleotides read TGCAGCGTGGCCCGTTCGCCTACTAGAACAGATACGCAGTATTTT. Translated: CSVARSPTRTDTQYF.

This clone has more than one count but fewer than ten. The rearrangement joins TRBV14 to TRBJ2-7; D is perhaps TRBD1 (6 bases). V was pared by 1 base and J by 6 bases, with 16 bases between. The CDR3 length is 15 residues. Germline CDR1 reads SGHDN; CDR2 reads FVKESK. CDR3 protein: CASSQARTARTEQYF. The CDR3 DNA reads TGTGCCAGCAGCCAAGCGAGGACAGCCCGAACCGAGCAGTACTTC. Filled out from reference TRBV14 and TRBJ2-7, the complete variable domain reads EAGVTQFPSHSVIEKGQTVTLRCDPISGHDNLYWYRRVMGKEIKFLLHFVKESKQDESGMPNNRFLAERTGGTYSTLKVQPAELEDSGVYFCASSQARTARTEQYFGPGTRLTVT.

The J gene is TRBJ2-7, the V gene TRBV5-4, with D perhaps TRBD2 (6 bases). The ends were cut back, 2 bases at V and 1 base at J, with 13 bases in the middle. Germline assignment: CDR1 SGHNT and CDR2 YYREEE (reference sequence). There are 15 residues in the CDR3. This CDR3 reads CASSFGGLKSYEQYF. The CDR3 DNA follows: TGTGCCAGCAGCTTCGGGGGATTGAAGTCCTACGAGCAGTACTTC.

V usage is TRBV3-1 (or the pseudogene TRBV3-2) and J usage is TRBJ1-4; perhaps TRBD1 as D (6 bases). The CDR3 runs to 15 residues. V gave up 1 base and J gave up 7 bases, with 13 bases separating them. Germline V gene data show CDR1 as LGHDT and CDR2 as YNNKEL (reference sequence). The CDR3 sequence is CASSQGPGGLEKLFF. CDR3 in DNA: TGTGCCAGCAGCCAAGGGCCGGGGGGCCTTGAAAAACTGTTTTTT.

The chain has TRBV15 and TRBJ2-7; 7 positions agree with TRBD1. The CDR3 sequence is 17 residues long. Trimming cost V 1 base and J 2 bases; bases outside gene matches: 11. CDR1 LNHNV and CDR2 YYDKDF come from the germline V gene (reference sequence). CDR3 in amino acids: CATSRGLPGQTAYEQYF. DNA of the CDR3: TGTGCCACCAGCAGAGGCCTACCGGGACAGACAGCCTACGAGCAGTACTTC.

The CDR3 DNA is TGTGCCAGCAGCTCCGCCGGGACAGAGTTTGGAAACACCATATATTTT. This encodes CASSSAGTEFGNTIYF. The rearrangement uses TRBV5-6 and TRBJ1-3; 7 nucleotides agree with TRBD1. The CDR3 has 16 amino acids. V lost 3 bases, J lost 3 bases, and 9 bases stayed unmatched. Germline-derived CDR1 and CDR2 are SGHDT and YYEEEE.

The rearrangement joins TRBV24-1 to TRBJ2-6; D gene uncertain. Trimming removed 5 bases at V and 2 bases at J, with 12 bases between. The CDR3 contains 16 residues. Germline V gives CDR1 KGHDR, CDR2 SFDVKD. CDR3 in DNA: TGTGCCACCAGTGGTAAAGTACCCCCTGGGGCCAACGTCCTGACTTTC. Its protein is CATSGKVPPGANVLTF.

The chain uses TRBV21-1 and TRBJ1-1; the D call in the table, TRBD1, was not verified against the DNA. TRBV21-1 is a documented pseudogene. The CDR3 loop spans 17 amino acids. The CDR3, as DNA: TGTGCCAGCAGCAAAGGAGAAGGGGGCCTCATGAACACTGAAGCTTTCTTT. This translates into CASSKGEGGLMNTEAFF.

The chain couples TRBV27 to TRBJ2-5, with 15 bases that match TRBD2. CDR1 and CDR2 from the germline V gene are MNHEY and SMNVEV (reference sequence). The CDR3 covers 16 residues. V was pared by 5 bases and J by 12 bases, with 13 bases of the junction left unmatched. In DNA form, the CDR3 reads TGTGCCAGCAGTCCCACGTACTCCGGGACTAGCGGGGGGAAGTACTTC. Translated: CASSPTYSGTSGGKYF.

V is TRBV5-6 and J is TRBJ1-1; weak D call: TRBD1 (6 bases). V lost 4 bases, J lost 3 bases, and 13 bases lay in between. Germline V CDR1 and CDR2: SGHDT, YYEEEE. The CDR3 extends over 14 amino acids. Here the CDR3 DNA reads TGTGCCAGCAGCCCCCCAGGGGAGGACACTGAAGCTTTCTTT. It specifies CASSPPGEDTEAFF. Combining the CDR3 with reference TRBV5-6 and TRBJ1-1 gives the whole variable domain DAGVTQSPTHLIKTRGQQVTLRCSPKSGHDTVSWYQQALGQGPQFIFQYYEEEERQRGNFPDRFSGHQFPNYSSELNVNALLLGDSALYLCASSPPGEDTEAFFGQGTRLTVV.

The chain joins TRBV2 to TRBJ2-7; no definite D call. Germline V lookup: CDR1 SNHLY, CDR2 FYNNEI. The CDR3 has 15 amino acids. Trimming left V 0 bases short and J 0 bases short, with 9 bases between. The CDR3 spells CASSEAERTSYEQYF. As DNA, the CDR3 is TGTGCCAGCAGTGAAGCGGAGCGCACCTCCTACGAGCAGTACTTC.

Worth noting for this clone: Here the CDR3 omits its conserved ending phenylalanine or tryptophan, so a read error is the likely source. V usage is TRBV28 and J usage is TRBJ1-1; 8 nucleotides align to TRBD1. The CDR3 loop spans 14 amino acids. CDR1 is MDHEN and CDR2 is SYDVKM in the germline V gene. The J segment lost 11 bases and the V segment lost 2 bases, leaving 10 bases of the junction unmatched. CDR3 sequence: CASSLIPRGRAAFL. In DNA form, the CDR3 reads TGTGCCAGCAGTTTAATCCCCAGGGGGCGCGCGGCTTTCCTT.